These T cell receptor beta chains were read from a single sample in a study of CD8 T cells in Susac syndrome. Using its own MiXCR run on the immunoSEQ multiplex PCR reads, TCRdb lists one record per CDR3 protein. This sample yields 140,000 to 150,000 distinct CDR3 sequences, of which around 95% are seen a single time; 0.065% to 0.1% belongs to the top ten. The specimen sequenced was CD4+ T cells from PBMCs. These receptors were taken from a human donor with Susac syndrome. The CDR3 runs from the conserved cysteine through the conserved F or W. D genes are given only for firm matches. Not all rows give a size; the values are once, few, many and, for expanded clones, a class.

v_gene	d_gene	len	abundance	CDR3aa
TRBV18	.	15	once	CASSRVHGGNSPLHF
TRBV6-5	.	12	.	CASSDSNQPQHF
TRBV29-1	.	12	once	CSVAGIDYGYTF
TRBV4-1	.	13	.	CASRIRDTGELFF
TRBV20-1	.	12	.	CSARVGRNIQYF
TRBV15	TRBD2	17	.	CATKGGAGGNSYNEQFF
TRBV29-1	.	12	.	CSAVSAGNTIYF
TRBV15	.	15	.	CATSRAGRANTEAFF
TRBV20-1	.	14	.	CSATRGGRAGGYTF
TRBV20-1	TRBD2	17	.	CSARDGPSGVGANVLTF
TRBV20-1	.	13	.	CSARSLLQETQYF
TRBV9	.	15	.	CASSVGRGAPRTQYF
TRBV5-1	.	13	.	CASSFMGADTQYF
TRBV12-3/TRBV12-4	TRBD2	15	.	CASTKALAGAETQYF
TRBV12-3/TRBV12-4	.	12	once	CASSTLNQPQHF
TRBV19	.	14	.	CASSIDARNTEAFF
TRBV29-1	.	12	.	CSGATGPGEQYF
TRBV3-1	.	15	.	CASSQDPRRQETQYF
TRBV23-1	.	18	.	CASSQSGQGLAQKETQYF
TRBV9	.	13	.	CASSVGDTDTQYF
TRBV6-5	.	15	.	CASSLARKNTGELFF
TRBV24-1	TRBD1	14	.	CATTGTGKTDTQYF
TRBV29-1	.	16	.	CSVEGSAGSNQETQYF
TRBV4-1	.	16	.	CASSQGRATPQETQYF
TRBV25-1	TRBD2	13	.	CATLGGATGELFF
TRBV5-8	.	16	.	CASSLVLWGARYEQYF
TRBV6-2/TRBV6-3	.	13	.	CASSNPLGAEQFF
TRBV20-1	.	10	.	CSALEETQYF
TRBV5-6	.	14	.	CASSSKTGVETQYF
TRBV20-1	.	14	.	CSARDPFSTDTQYF
TRBV28	TRBD1	14	.	CASSRDRGLETQYF
TRBV12-3/TRBV12-4	TRBD1	15	once	CASSYTGVGANVLTF
TRBV6-4	.	12	.	CASSDSGYEQYF
TRBV9	TRBD1	14	.	CASSVTGAGNTIYF
TRBV6-6	TRBD1	12	.	CACRTGIETQYF
TRBV20-1	TRBD1	14	few	CSAPGQGFTDTQYF
TRBV9	.	14	.	CASSVLPANTEAFF
TRBV9	TRBD2	16	.	CASSEGLAGGLDTQYF
TRBV12-3/TRBV12-4	.	13	.	CASYQGGGGGYTF
TRBV12-3/TRBV12-4	.	11	.	CASKGGGNTFF